This T cell receptor beta chain was found in a study of somatic mutations in cytotoxic T cells in rheumatoid arthritis (dated by TCRdb to 2016 to 2017). A note on the overall study: Peripheral blood (approximately 27 ml EDTA) was collected from patients immediately after diagnosis and before any treatment began. Sorted V beta1+ cells also underwent TCRB sequencing, and some V beta antibody-stained T-cell populations were flow-sorted at nearly 100% purity on a FACSAria II or Sony SH800. To characterize clonality, the study used TCRB deep sequencing while asking whether somatic mutations are carried by expanded CD8+ T-cell clones in newly diagnosed, untreated rheumatoid arthritis. A total of some 62 rheumatoid arthritis patients and some 18 healthy controls underwent TCRB deep sequencing. The median ages of the patient and control groups were essentially identical.

The CDR3 covers 20 residues, taking in both the cysteine and the phenylalanine. Solely the CDR3 DNA is kept, with 60 bases framed from the first base. As encoded in the germline V gene, CDR1 is MGHRA while CDR2 is YSYEKL. Trimming removed 0 bases from V and 0 bases from J; the gene matches leave 12 bases unexplained. Summary of the overall study and its limitations: The slight TRBV07 underrepresentation in patients was not adjusted for multiple comparisons. There was no significant difference in CD8+ T-cell clonality between rheumatoid arthritis patients and age-matched healthy controls. Healthy controls showed no age-related increase in CD8+ clonality, whereas patients did (Spearman r ≈ 0.49). Several identical CD8+ TCRB sequences were found in both blood and synovial fluid, and in about an eighth of the 65 patients the largest CD8+ clone exceeded 20% of CD8+ cells. The expanded CD8+ clones had unknown antigen targets, and not appearing in virus-specific databases did not rule out that they were virus-specific.

On an AutoMACS, CD4+ and CD8+ cells were isolated via positive magnetic bead selection, and their purity was verified by flow cytometry. After a first flow cytometry screen using a TCR V beta antibody panel, clonal expansions were characterized through TCRB deep sequencing of sorted CD8+ fractions. Peripheral blood mononuclear cells were obtained using density gradient separation with Ficoll-Paque PLUS. DNA was extracted from CD4-enriched, CD8-enriched or PBMC samples with Nucleospin Tissue or Tissue XS kits and quantified with a Qubit 2.0 fluorometer. Genomic DNA underwent TCRB CDR3 sequencing using the immunoSEQ assay. Concerning the study's data processing: Only a few patient CD8+ clones larger than 1% matched published virus-specific TCRB sequences when compared against them. Analyses were restricted to productive TCRB rearrangements. Clonality was expressed as a Shannon entropy-based productive clonality index, with each clone defined by a unique TCRB CDR3 sequence. To calculate repertoire overlap between two samples, the template counts of each clone were considered relative to each sample's total templates. Flow cytometry-measured V-gene usage correlated with V-gene usage from TCRB sequencing, with a Spearman r of approximately 0.6. The source is immuneACCESS, and TCRdb retained only in-frame sequences with V and J called. Part of the clones is not carried over; for the studies checked, unresolved V genes explain less than half of this, and the remainder is unexplained. V, J and clone size are taken as reported in that table, and D and trimming were inferred from the DNA itself. In this sample the table shows roughly 32,000 clones, around four fifths of which occur a single time. Around 8.2% of the sample lies in the top ten.

Comments on this clone: Its antigen specificity is not known. One base away there is no much larger clone; base qualities are not given.

The sequence was obtained from an adult with rheumatoid arthritis. Sample: CD8+ T cells sorted from blood. The chain was built from TRBV4-1 and TRBJ2-7; 12 central bases correspond to TRBD2. The DNA sequence reads TGCGCCAGCAGCCAAGAAGATTCCGGGACTAGCGGGCGGCTCTCCTACGAGCAGTACTTC. The resulting protein is CASSQEDSGTSGRLSYEQYF.